This entry features one T cell receptor beta chain sequence. What it binds is unknown. The data originate from a study of blood T cells in healthy people across ages. Overall study findings and caveats: A strong correlation was seen between TCR beta diversity and naive T cell percentage. When one million T cells were used, diversity estimates were thought to be underestimates.

It was with a sample-barcoded 5' primer and a J-beta primer mix that a second PCR of about 6 to 12 cycles was run. Using its own MiXCR run on the 5' RACE reads, TCRdb lists one record per CDR3 protein. The sample shows approximately 1.5 million distinct CDR3 sequences, around 40% of them seen only once. Trimming took 1 base from V and 8 from J, leaving 18 bases between them. This CDR3 has 15 residues. Germline values: CDR1 LNHDA, CDR2 SQIVND (reference sequence). The rearrangement uses TRBV19 and TRBJ2-7, with D perhaps matching TRBD2 (6 bases). The receptor was derived from a woman between 18 and 29 years old in good health. The sequenced sample was blood. Here the CDR3 reads CASSIAGAAPLKQYF. The CDR3 coding sequence is TGTGCCAGTAGTATAGCGGGAGCGGCCCCCTTGAAGCAGTACTTC.